One sample yielded the 22 T cell receptor beta chains listed below, sequenced in a study of blood T cell repertoires in COVID-19. Only in-frame clones appear in the TCRdb table, and some are missing; sequencing was by immunoSEQ multiplex PCR. The table shows approximately 300,000 clones, with almost 90% occurring only once. Sequenced material: peripheral blood. Source of these receptors: a woman aged 40 to 50 with COVID-19, enrolled during active disease.

The chain is built from TRBV28 and TRBJ2-5, with a possible D match to TRBD2 (6 bases). Trimming left V 6 bases short and J 5 bases short, with 16 bases between. Per the germline V gene, CDR1 is MDHEN and CDR2 is SYDVKM. CDR3 length equals 14 residues. CDR3 loop: CASSLGWGRETQYF. The CDR3 nucleotides read TGTGCCAGCAGCCTGGGTTGGGGGAGGGAGACCCAGTACTTC. The full variable domain, rest sourced from reference TRBV28 and TRBJ2-5, is DVKVTQSSRYLVKRTGEKVFLECVQDMDHENMFWYRQDPGLGLRLIYFSYDVKMKEKGDIPEGYSVSREKKERFSLILESASTNQTSMYLCASSLGWGRETQYFGPGTRLLVL.

This clone has a single count. This rearrangement joins TRBV27 to TRBJ2-3; D unresolved. Germline CDR1 reads MNHEY; CDR2 reads SMNVEV (reference sequence). This CDR3 has 14 amino acids. With 6 bases removed from V and 2 bases from J, the gap between germline ends came to 12 bases. Here the CDR3 DNA reads TGTGCCAGCAGCCGTAAAATTTTCACAGATACGCAGTATTTT. This codes for CASSRKIFTDTQYF.

Here the CDR3 reads CASSLRTGGTGEQYF. The CDR3 nucleotides read TGTGCCAGCAGTTTAAGGACAGGTGGTACTGGGGAGCAGTACTTC. This sequence joins TRBV27 and TRBJ2-7; 7 bases agree with TRBD1. V lost 2 bases to trimming and J lost 7 bases; unmatched junction nucleotides: 11. The germline CDR1 and CDR2 sequences are MNHEY and SMNVEV (reference sequence). The CDR3 loop spans 15 amino acids.

V and J are TRBV7-8 and TRBJ1-6; 8 bases line up with TRBD1. In germline, CDR1 is SGHVS, CDR2 FQNEAQ. The length of the CDR3 is 18 residues. Losses at the gene ends were 3 bases for V and 2 bases for J; bases not matched to a gene: 9. CDR3 region: CASSLKGQGQTYNSPLHF. The CDR3 nucleotides read TGTGCCAGCAGCTTGAAAGGACAGGGCCAGACCTATAATTCACCCCTCCACTTT.

V gene TRBV6-5 combines with J gene TRBJ1-2, with 7 positions matching TRBD1. CDR3 length: 14 residues. Trimming removed 6 bases from V and 8 bases from J; junction bases left unmatched: 12. Germline CDR1 is MNHEY and CDR2 is SVGAGI. The CDR3 here is CASSEGQQGSGYTF. The CDR3 DNA reads as TGTGCCAGCAGCGAGGGTCAACAGGGGAGCGGCTACACCTTC.

The chain joins TRBV28 to TRBJ2-3; 12 positions match TRBD2. Looked up from germline, CDR1 is MDHEN and CDR2 is SYDVKM. The CDR3 contains 18 residues. V was pared by 4 bases and J by 0 bases, with 8 bases of the junction left unmatched. The CDR3 here is CASSSSGGARMSTDTQYF. The CDR3 DNA follows: TGTGCCAGCAGTTCTAGCGGGGGGGCCCGTATGAGCACAGATACGCAGTATTTT. The whole variable domain, remainder taken from reference TRBV28 and TRBJ2-3, is DVKVTQSSRYLVKRTGEKVFLECVQDMDHENMFWYRQDPGLGLRLIYFSYDVKMKEKGDIPEGYSVSREKKERFSLILESASTNQTSMYLCASSSSGGARMSTDTQYFGPGTRLTVL.

The chain has TRBV4-2 and TRBJ2-3; maybe TRBD2 (6 bases). The CDR3 is 18 amino acids. V gave up 0 bases and J gave up 1 base, with 17 bases separating them. Germline assignment: CDR1 LGHNA and CDR2 YNFKEQ. The chain's CDR3 is CASSQESSAGRGTDTQYF. The CDR3 nucleotides read TGTGCCAGCAGCCAAGAATCCAGCGCGGGGCGGGGCACAGATACGCAGTATTTT.

This clone was recorded at least ten times. The chain has TRBV11-2 and TRBJ2-7, with no clear D. CDR3 length equals 12 residues. Between the trimmed V and J ends, which lost 5 bases and 6 bases, there was a span of 11 bases. Germline V gene lookup returns CDR1 SGHAT and CDR2 FQNNGV. Here the CDR3 DNA reads TGTGCCAGCAGCCCACTCTCTACCGAGCAGTACTTC. Translated, it gives CASSPLSTEQYF.

The CDR3 here is CAWGGVRDRGLPTGYEQYF. CDR3 DNA sequence: TGTGCCTGGGGGGGGGTCCGTGACAGGGGCCTCCCGACTGGCTACGAGCAGTACTTC. This chain uses TRBV30 with TRBJ2-7; D perhaps matches TRBD1 (8 bases). V gave up 5 bases and J gave up 3 bases, with 32 bases separating them. Germline values: CDR1 GTSNPN, CDR2 SVGIG (reference sequence). This CDR3 contains 19 residues. Full variable domain (missing parts from reference TRBV30 and TRBJ2-7): SQTIHQWPATLVQPVGSPLSLECTVEGTSNPNLYWYRQAAGRGLQLLFYSVGIGQISSEVPQNLSASRPQDRQFILSSKKLLLSDSGFYLCAWGGVRDRGLPTGYEQYFGPGTRLTVT.

This clone appeared a single time. The V gene is TRBV5-6, the J gene TRBJ2-5; 9 nucleotides line up with TRBD2. The CDR3 loop spans 16 amino acids. V was clipped by 0 bases and J by 5 bases; unmatched bases: 8. Germline CDR1 reads SGHDT; CDR2 reads YYEEEE. This CDR3 reads CASSLVTGGRGETQYF. Written as DNA, the CDR3 is TGTGCCAGCAGCTTGGTGACTGGCGGGAGGGGGGAGACCCAGTACTTC.

The J gene is TRBJ1-2, the V gene TRBV9; D possibly corresponds to TRBD1 (6 bases). Between the trimmed V and J ends, which lost 4 bases and 4 bases, there was a span of 14 bases. The CDR3 runs 14 residues. The V gene's germline CDR1 is SGDLS and CDR2 YYNGEE. This chain's CDR3 is CASSPDRTSYGYTF. DNA for the CDR3: TGTGCCAGCAGCCCTGACAGGACCTCCTATGGCTACACCTTC.

The V gene is TRBV5-5, the J gene TRBJ1-5; D gene uncertain. Germline-derived CDR1 and CDR2 are SGHKS and YYEKEE (reference sequence). Between the trimmed V and J ends, which lost 0 bases and 4 bases, there was a span of 5 bases. This CDR3 comprises 13 residues. The CDR3 loop is CASSLGPNQPQHF. The CDR3 nucleotides are TGTGCCAGCAGCTTGGGGCCAAATCAGCCCCAGCATTTT.

V and J are TRBV2 and TRBJ2-2; D not resolved. Per the germline V gene, CDR1 is SNHLY and CDR2 is FYNNEI. V dropped 0 bases and J dropped 2 bases, with 25 bases sitting between them. The CDR3 runs to 21 residues. CDR3 sequence reads: CASSEALLGTLYPLNTGELFF. In DNA, the CDR3 is TGTGCCAGCAGTGAAGCGCTTCTAGGCACACTTTACCCCCTTAACACCGGGGAGCTGTTTTTT.

The J gene is TRBJ1-6, the V gene TRBV19, with a possible D match to TRBD1 (6 bases). This CDR3 has 14 amino acids. Germline-derived CDR1 and CDR2 are LNHDA and SQIVND (reference sequence). V lost 11 bases and J 6 bases, leaving 17 bases between the germline ends. The CDR3 DNA sequence: TGTGCCGAGGAGACAGGCCGCCTTAATTCACCCCTCCACTTT. This sequence encodes CAEETGRLNSPLHF.

The CDR3: CASSSGTINSPLHF. The CDR3 DNA reads as TGTGCCAGTAGCTCCGGGACAATAAATTCACCCCTCCACTTT. This rearrangement joins TRBV19 to TRBJ1-6; D might be TRBD1 (6 bases). V was shortened by 6 bases and J by 7 bases, with 13 bases between the two germline ends. The CDR3 spans 14 residues. The germline V gene encodes CDR1 LNHDA and CDR2 SQIVND (reference sequence).

This sequence joins TRBV14 and TRBJ1-1; no reliable D call. CDR3 length: 14 residues. V was cut by 7 bases and J by 3 bases, with 15 bases left in between. Looked up from germline, CDR1 is SGHDN and CDR2 is FVKESK. The CDR3 sequence is CASTKDLRDTEAFF. CDR3 nucleotides: TGTGCCAGCACCAAAGACCTCCGAGACACTGAAGCTTTCTTT.

This chain links TRBV7-2 with TRBJ2-5; 12 positions agree with TRBD1. V lost 6 bases and J lost 7; bases outside the gene matches: 9. CDR1 and CDR2 (germline): SGHTA, FQGNSA. The CDR3 has 15 residues. CDR3 DNA: TGTGCCAGCAGTCAATGGGGACAGGGGGCGGGGACCCAGTACTTC. Translated, it gives CASSQWGQGAGTQYF.

The CDR3 sequence is CASSVAVQGVYEQYF. CDR3 nucleotide sequence: TGTGCCAGCAGCGTAGCGGTACAGGGGGTCTACGAGCAGTACTTC. This sequence joins TRBV9 and TRBJ2-7, with 8 positions matching TRBD1. The J segment lost 3 bases and the V segment lost 0 bases, leaving 5 bases of the junction unmatched. The CDR3 has 15 amino acids. In germline, CDR1 is SGDLS, CDR2 YYNGEE. Full variable domain (remainder filled in from reference TRBV9 and TRBJ2-7): DSGVTQTPKHLITATGQRVTLRCSPRSGDLSVYWYQQSLDQGLQFLIQYYNGEERAKGNILERFSAQQFPDLHSELNLSSLELGDSALYFCASSVAVQGVYEQYFGPGTRLTVT.

The chain combines TRBV5-5 with TRBJ2-3; D may be TRBD1 (5 bases). Germline V gene sequence: CDR1 SGHKS, CDR2 YYEKEE (reference sequence). V was clipped by 0 bases and J by 3 bases, with 5 bases between them. This CDR3 spans 13 amino acids. The CDR3 nucleotides read TGTGCCAGCAGCTTGGCAGGGACAGATACGCAGTATTTT. It codes for CASSLAGTDTQYF.

This clone was recorded once. The gene calls are TRBV6-5 and TRBJ1-1; 9 bases map to TRBD1. Trimming at V came to 4 bases and at J to 5 bases, leaving 5 bases not matched to a gene. CDR1 is MNHEY and CDR2 is SVGAGI in the germline V gene. CDR3 length: 14 amino acids. This CDR3 reads CASSFTGGGTEAFF. The DNA for the CDR3 is TGTGCCAGCAGTTTTACAGGGGGCGGAACTGAAGCTTTCTTT.

The chain employs TRBV19 and TRBJ1-6; possibly TRBD1 for D (5 bases). V shed 7 bases and J shed 10 bases, with 17 bases lying between them. CDR3 length equals 14 residues. Germline-derived CDR1 and CDR2 are LNHDA and SQIVND (reference sequence). As DNA, the CDR3 is TGTGCCAGTACCGTACGGTTGGGGCTCTCACCCCTCCACTTT. This codes for CASTVRLGLSPLHF.

This chain joins TRBV5-1 and TRBJ1-4, with unresolved D. CDR1 is SGHRS, CDR2 YFSETQ, per germline. Trimming shortened V by 4 bases and J by 8 bases, and 15 bases separated the two germline ends. This CDR3 is built from 14 residues. The chain's CDR3 is CASSEREGSEKLFF. The CDR3 nucleotides are TGCGCCAGCAGCGAGCGGGAGGGCAGCGAAAAACTGTTTTTT.